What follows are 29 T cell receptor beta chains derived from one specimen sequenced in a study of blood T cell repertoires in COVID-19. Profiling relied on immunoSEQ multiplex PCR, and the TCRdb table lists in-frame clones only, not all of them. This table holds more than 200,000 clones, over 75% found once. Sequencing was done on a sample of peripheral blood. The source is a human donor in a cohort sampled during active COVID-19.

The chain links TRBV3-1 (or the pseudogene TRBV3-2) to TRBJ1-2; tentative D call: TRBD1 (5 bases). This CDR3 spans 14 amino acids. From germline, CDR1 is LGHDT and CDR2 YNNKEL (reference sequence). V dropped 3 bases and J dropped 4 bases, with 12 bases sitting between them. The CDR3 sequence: CASSQGGGGYGYTF. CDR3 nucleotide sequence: TGTGCCAGCAGCCAGGGGGGGGGAGGCTATGGCTACACCTTC.

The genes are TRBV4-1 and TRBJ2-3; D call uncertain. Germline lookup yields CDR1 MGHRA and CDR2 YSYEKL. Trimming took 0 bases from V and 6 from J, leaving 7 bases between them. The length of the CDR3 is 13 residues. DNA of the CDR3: TGCGCCAGCAGCCAAGAAAGGCGGGATACGCAGTATTTT. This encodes CASSQERRDTQYF.

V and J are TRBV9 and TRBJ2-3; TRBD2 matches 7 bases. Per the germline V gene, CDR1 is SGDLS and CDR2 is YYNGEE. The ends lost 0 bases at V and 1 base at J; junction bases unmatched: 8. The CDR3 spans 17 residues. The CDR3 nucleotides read TGTGCCAGCAGCGTAGTAGGCCTAGCGGAGGGCACAGATACGCAGTATTTT. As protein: CASSVVGLAEGTDTQYF.

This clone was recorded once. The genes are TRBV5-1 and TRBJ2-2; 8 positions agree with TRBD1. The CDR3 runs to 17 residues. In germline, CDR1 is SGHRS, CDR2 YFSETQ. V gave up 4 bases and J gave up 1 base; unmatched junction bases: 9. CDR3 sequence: CASSSGPGQENTGELFF. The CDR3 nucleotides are TGCGCCAGCAGCAGTGGGCCGGGACAGGAGAACACCGGGGAGCTGTTTTTT.

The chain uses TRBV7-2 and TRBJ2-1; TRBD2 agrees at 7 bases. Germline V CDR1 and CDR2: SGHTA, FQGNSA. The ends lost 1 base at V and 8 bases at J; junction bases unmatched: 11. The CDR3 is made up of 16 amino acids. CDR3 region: CASSLGGYRGVDEQFF. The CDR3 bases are TGTGCCAGCAGCTTAGGAGGGTACCGGGGGGTTGATGAGCAGTTCTTC.

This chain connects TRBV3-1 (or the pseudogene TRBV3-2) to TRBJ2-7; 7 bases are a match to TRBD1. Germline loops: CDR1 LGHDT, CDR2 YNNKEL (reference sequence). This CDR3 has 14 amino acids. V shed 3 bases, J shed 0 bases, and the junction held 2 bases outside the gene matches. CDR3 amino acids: CASSHGTASYEQYF. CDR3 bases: TGTGCCAGCAGCCACGGGACAGCCTCCTACGAGCAGTACTTC.

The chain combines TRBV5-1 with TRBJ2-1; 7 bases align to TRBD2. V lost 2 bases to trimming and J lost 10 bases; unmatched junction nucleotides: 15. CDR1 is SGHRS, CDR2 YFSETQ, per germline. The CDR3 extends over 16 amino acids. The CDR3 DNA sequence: TGCGCCAGCAGCTTTGGCGGGCGGGAGTCCCATATGGAGCAGTTCTTC. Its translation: CASSFGGRESHMEQFF.

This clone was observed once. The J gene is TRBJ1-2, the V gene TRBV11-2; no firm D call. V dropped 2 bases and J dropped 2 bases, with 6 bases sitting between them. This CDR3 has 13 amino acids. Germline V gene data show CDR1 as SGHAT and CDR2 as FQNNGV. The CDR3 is CASSLRGNYGYTF. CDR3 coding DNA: TGTGCCAGCAGCTTACGAGGGAACTATGGCTACACCTTC.

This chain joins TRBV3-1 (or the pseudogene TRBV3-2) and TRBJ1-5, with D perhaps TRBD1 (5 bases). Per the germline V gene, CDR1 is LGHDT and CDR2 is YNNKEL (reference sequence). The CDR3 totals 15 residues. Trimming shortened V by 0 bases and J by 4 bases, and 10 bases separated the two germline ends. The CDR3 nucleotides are TGTGCCAGCAGCCAAGAGGGACGGGGGAATCAGCCCCAGCATTTT. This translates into CASSQEGRGNQPQHF.

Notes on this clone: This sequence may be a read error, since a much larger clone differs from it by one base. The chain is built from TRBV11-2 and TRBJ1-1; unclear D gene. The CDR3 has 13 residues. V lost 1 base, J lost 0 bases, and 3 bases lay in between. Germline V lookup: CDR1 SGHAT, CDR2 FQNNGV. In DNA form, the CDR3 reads TGTGCCAGCAGCTTAGGTATGAACACTGAAGCTTTCTTT. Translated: CASSLGMNTEAFF. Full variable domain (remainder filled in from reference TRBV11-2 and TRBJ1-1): EAGVAQSPRYKIIEKRQSVAFWCNPISGHATLYWYQQILGQGPKLLIQFQNNGVVDDSQLPKDRFSAERLKGVDSTLKIQPAKLEDSAVYLCASSLGMNTEAFFGQGTRLTVV.

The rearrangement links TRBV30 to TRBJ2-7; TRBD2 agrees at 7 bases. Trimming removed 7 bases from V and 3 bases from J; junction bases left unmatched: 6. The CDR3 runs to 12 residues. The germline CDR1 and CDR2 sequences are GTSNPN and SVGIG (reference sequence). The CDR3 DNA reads TGTGCCTTACTAGCGACGGGCTACGAGCAGTACTTC. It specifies CALLATGYEQYF. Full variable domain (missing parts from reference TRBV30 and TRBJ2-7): SQTIHQWPATLVQPVGSPLSLECTVEGTSNPNLYWYRQAAGRGLQLLFYSVGIGQISSEVPQNLSASRPQDRQFILSSKKLLLSDSGFYLCALLATGYEQYFGPGTRLTVT.

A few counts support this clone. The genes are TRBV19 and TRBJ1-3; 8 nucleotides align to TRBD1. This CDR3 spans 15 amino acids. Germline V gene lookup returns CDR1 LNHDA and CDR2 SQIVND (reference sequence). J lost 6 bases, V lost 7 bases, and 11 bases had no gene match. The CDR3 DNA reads TGTGCCAGTACCCGTGACAGGGGACTCCCAAACACCATATATTTT. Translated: CASTRDRGLPNTIYF.

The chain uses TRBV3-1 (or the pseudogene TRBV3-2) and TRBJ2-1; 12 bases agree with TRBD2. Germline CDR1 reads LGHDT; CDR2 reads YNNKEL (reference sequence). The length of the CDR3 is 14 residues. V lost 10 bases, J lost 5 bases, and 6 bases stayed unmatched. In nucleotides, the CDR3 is TGTGCCACTACGAGACTAGCGGGGGACAATGAGCAGTTCTTC. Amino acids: CATTRLAGDNEQFF.

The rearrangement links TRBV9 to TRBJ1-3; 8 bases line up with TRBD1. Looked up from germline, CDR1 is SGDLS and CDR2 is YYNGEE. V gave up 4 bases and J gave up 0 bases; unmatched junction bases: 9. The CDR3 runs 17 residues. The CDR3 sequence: CASSPFTGGFSGNTIYF. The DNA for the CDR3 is TGTGCCAGCAGCCCTTTCACAGGGGGGTTCTCTGGAAACACCATATATTTT.

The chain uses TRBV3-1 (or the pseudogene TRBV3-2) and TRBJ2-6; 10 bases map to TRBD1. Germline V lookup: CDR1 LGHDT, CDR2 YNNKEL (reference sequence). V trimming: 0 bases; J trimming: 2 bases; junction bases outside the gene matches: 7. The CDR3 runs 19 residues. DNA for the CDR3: TGTGCCAGCAGCCAAGAGAGGACAGGGGGAGAGCCTGGGGCCAACGTCCTGACTTTC. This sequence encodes CASSQERTGGEPGANVLTF.

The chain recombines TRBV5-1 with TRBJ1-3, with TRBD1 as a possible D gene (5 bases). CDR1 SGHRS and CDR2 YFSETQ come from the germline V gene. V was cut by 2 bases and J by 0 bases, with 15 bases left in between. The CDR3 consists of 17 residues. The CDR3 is CASSFSPGVASGNTIYF. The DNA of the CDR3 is TGCGCCAGCAGCTTCTCCCCGGGGGTCGCCTCTGGAAACACCATATATTTT.

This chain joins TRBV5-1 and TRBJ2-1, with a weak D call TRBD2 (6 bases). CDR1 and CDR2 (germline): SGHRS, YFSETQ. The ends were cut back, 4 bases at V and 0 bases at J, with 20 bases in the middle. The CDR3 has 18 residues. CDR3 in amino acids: CASSPLAGPLSSYNEQFF. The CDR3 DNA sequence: TGCGCCAGCAGCCCTCTGGCGGGGCCCTTGAGCTCCTACAATGAGCAGTTCTTC.

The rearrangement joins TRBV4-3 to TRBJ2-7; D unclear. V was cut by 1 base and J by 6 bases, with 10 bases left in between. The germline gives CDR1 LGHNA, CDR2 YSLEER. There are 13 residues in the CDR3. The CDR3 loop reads CASSQGPSGEQYF. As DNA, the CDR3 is TGCGCCAGCAGCCAAGGGCCCTCGGGCGAGCAGTACTTC.

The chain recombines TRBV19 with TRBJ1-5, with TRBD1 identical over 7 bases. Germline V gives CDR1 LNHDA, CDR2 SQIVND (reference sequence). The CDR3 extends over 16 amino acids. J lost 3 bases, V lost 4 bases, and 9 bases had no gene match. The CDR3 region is CASSTDRESLNQPQHF. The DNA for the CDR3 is TGTGCCAGTAGTACCGACAGGGAATCCCTCAATCAGCCCCAGCATTTT.

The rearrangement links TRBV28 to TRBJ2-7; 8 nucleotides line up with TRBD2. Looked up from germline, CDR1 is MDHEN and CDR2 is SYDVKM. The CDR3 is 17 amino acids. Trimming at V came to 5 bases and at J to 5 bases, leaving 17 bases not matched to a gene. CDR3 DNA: TGTGCCAGCAGTCCCAAGGGCCCGGGACTAGAGTTTGACGAGCAGTACTTC. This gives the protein CASSPKGPGLEFDEQYF.

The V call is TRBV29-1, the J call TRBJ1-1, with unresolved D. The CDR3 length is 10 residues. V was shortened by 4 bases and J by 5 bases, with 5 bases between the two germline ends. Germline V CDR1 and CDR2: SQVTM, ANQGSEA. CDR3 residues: CSVARTEAFF. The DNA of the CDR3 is TGCAGCGTTGCGAGAACTGAAGCTTTCTTT.

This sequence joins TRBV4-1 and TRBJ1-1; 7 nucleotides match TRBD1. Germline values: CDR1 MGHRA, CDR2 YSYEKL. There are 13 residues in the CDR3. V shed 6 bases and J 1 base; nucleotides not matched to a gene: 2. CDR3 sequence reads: CASRRQGNTEAFF. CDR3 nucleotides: TGCGCCAGCAGAAGACAGGGGAACACTGAAGCTTTCTTT.

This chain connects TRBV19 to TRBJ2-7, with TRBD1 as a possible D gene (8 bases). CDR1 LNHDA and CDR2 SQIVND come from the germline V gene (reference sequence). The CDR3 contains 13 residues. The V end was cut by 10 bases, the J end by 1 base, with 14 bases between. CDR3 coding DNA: TGTGCCACCAACAGGGGGGGATCCTACGAGCAGTACTTC. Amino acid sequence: CATNRGGSYEQYF.

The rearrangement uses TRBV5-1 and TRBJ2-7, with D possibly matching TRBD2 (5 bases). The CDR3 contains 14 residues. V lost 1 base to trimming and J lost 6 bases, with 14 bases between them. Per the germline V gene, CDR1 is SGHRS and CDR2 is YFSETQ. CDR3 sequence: CASSLRGGIREQYF. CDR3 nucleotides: TGCGCCAGCAGCTTGCGGGGTGGGATACGCGAGCAGTACTTC.

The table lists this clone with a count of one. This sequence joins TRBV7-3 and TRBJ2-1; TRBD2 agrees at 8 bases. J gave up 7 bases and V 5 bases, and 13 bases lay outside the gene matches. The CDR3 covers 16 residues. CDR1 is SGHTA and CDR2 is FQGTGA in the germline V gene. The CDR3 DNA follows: TGTGCCAGCAGCCCCTCGGGGCTAGCGGGTCGAAATGAGCAGTTCTTC. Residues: CASSPSGLAGRNEQFF. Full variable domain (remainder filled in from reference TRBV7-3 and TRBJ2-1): GAGVSQTPSNKVTEKGKYVELRCDPISGHTALYWYRQSLGQGPEFLIYFQGTGAADDSGLPNDRFFAVRPEGSVSTLKIQRTERGDSAVYLCASSPSGLAGRNEQFFGPGTRLTVL.

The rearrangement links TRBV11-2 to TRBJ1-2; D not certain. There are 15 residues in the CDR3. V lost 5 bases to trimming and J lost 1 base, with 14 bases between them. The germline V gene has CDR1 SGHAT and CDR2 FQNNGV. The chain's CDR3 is CASSRGTQLNYGYTF. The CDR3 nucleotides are TGTGCCAGCAGCCGAGGAACTCAACTTAACTATGGCTACACCTTC.

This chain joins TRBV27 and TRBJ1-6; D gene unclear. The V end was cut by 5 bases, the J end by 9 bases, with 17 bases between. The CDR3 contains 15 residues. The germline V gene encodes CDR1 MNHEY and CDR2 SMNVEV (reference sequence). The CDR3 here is CASSLSGLEGSPLHF. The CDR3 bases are TGTGCCAGCAGTCTGTCCGGGCTGGAGGGTTCACCCCTCCACTTT.

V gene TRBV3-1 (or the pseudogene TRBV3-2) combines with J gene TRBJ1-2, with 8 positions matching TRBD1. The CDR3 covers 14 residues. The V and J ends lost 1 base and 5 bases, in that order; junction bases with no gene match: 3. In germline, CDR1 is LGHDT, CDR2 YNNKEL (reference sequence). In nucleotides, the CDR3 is TGTGCCAGCAGCCAAGGCCGGACAGGGTATGGCTACACCTTC. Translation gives CASSQGRTGYGYTF.

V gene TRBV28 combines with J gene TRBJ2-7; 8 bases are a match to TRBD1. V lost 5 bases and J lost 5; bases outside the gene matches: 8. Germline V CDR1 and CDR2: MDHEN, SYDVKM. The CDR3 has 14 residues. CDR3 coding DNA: TGTGCCAGCAGTGAGGACAGGGAGGCCAACGAGCAGTACTTC. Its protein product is CASSEDREANEQYF.